This TCR beta chain was identified during a study of radiation and T cells in renal cell carcinoma. Comment on this clone: What it binds is not known.

Assay: immunoSEQ multiplex PCR; the TCRdb copy retains only in-frame clones and omits some. Of 15,000 to 17,000 clones in the sample, roughly 50% were seen once. The ends were cut back, 0 bases at V and 3 bases at J, with 6 bases in the middle. CDR1 and CDR2 (germline): MNHNY, SVGAGI (reference sequence). This CDR3 contains 13 residues. As for treatment: treatment-naive control, cytoreductive nephrectomy. Treatment-naive patients without radiation supplied the control tumors at nephrectomy. Controls included several female and about a dozen male donors, resected 2011 to 2014. The study's findings and limits: Sampling covered only roughly 1 g of each tumor.

This chain connects TRBV6-6 to TRBJ2-7; D remains ambiguous. Here the sequenced sample was tumor tissue, taken from a patient whose treatment was nephrectomy without radiotherapy. The receptor's source is a man over 45 with renal cell carcinoma. CDR3 region: CASSYSLGYEQYF. Written as DNA, the CDR3 is TGTGCCAGCAGTTACTCTTTGGGCTACGAGCAGTACTTC.